The rows below give T cell receptor beta chains drawn from one sample of a study of neurological immune-mediated disorders. Via MiXCR, TCRdb re-called the 5' RACE reads, giving one row per CDR3 protein. The sample consists of about 74,000 distinct CDR3 sequences, around 5.2% of them appearing once. Sequencing input: PBMCs. The receptors here all came from a young man with multiple sclerosis. Both conserved end residues are part of each CDR3. D genes are given only for firm matches. Size is stated for part of the rows, as once, few or many counts, or as a class when the clone is expanded.

TRBJ1-6,NA,TRBV7-7,many,CASSAGRSNSPLHF,TGTGCCAGCAGTGCAGGGAGGAGTAATTCACCCCTCCACTTT
TRBJ1-1,TRBD1,TRBV7-9,NA,CASSLEPGQGNTEAFF,TGTGCCAGCAGCTTAGAGCCCGGACAGGGGAACACTGAAGCTTTCTTT
TRBJ2-1,NA,TRBV5-1,few,CASSLSGGLYNEQFF,TGCGCCAGCAGCTTGTCCGGGGGGCTCTACAATGAGCAGTTCTTC
TRBJ2-3,NA,TRBV20-1,many,CSAVGGKGDTQYF,TGCAGTGCCGTAGGAGGGAAGGGAGATACGCAGTATTTT
TRBJ2-1,NA,TRBV29-1,many,CSVRSGVTSYNEQFF,TGCAGCGTTAGGTCCGGGGTGACGAGTTACAATGAGCAGTTCTTC
TRBJ1-5,NA,TRBV7-2,many,CASSLQGGTGNQPQHF,TGTGCCAGCAGCTTACAGGGAGGGACGGGCAATCAGCCCCAGCATTTT
TRBJ1-6,NA,TRBV3-1,NA,CASSQGLRGGNSPLHF,TGTGCCAGCAGCCAAGGGCTTAGGGGGGGCAATTCACCCCTCCACTTT
TRBJ2-3,NA,TRBV25-1,many,CASSEFYTDTQYF,TGTGCCAGCAGTGAATTTTACACAGATACGCAGTATTTT
TRBJ1-2,NA,TRBV20-1,many,CSATGPTGNGYTF,TGCAGTGCCACCGGGCCTACTGGGAATGGCTACACCTTC
TRBJ2-7,NA,TRBV7-2,many,CASSFSPSQSYEQYF,TGTGCCAGCAGCTTTAGCCCTTCCCAATCCTACGAGCAGTACTTC
TRBJ2-2,NA,TRBV7-2,many,CASREGRANTGELFF,TGTGCCAGCAGGGAGGGCAGGGCGAACACCGGGGAGCTGTTTTTT
TRBJ2-7,NA,TRBV29-1,many,CSVRGEGWSEQYF,TGCAGCGTTCGAGGCGAGGGTTGGAGTGAGCAGTACTTC
TRBJ2-1,NA,TRBV7-2,many,CASSLESHPYNEQFF,TGTGCCAGCAGCTTAGAGTCGCACCCTTACAATGAGCAGTTCTTC
TRBJ2-3,TRBD2,TRBV20-1,many,CSAEGKRGSTDTQYF,TGCAGTGCTGAGGGAAAGCGGGGAAGCACAGATACGCAGTATTTT
TRBJ2-1,NA,TRBV9,many,CASSVGGRNNEQFF,TGTGCCAGCAGCGTAGGGGGCAGGAACAATGAGCAGTTCTTC
TRBJ1-5,NA,TRBV7-8,many,CASSLLDKYSNQPQHF,TGTGCCAGCAGCTTACTCGACAAATATAGCAATCAGCCCCAGCATTTT
TRBJ1-1,NA,TRBV5-1,many,CASSPDSGTEAFF,TGCGCCAGCAGCCCAGACAGTGGCACTGAAGCTTTCTTT
TRBJ1-3,NA,TRBV12-3/TRBV12-4,many,CASLLDVTGGNTIYF,TGTGCCAGTCTCCTGGACGTAACGGGTGGAAACACCATATATTTT
TRBJ2-3,TRBD1,TRBV20-1,many,CSATGQEVEATQYF,TGCAGTGCTACCGGACAGGAAGTCGAAGCTACGCAGTATTTT
TRBJ2-5,NA,TRBV20-1,many,CSASRQGFVETQYF,TGCAGTGCTAGTAGGCAGGGATTTGTAGAGACCCAGTACTTC
TRBJ2-1,NA,TRBV27,medium-sized,CASSLSENEQFF,TGTGCCAGCAGTTTATCAGAGAATGAGCAGTTCTTC
TRBJ2-7,NA,TRBV12-3/TRBV12-4,many,CASSFAGAEQYF,TGTGCCAGCAGTTTTGCGGGGGCCGAGCAGTACTTC
TRBJ2-1,TRBD1,TRBV24-1,many,CATSDYTGVSYNEQFF,TGTGCCACCAGTGATTATACAGGGGTGTCCTACAATGAGCAGTTCTTC
TRBJ2-1,NA,TRBV7-2,many,CASSLWVSSYNEQFF,TGTGCCAGCAGCTTATGGGTCAGCTCCTACAATGAGCAGTTCTTC
TRBJ2-3,NA,TRBV2,many,CASKGGREADTQYF,TGTGCCAGCAAGGGGGGCAGGGAGGCAGATACGCAGTATTTT
TRBJ1-2,TRBD1,TRBV28,many,CASSGTGPYGYTF,TGTGCCAGCAGTGGGACAGGGCCCTATGGCTACACCTTC